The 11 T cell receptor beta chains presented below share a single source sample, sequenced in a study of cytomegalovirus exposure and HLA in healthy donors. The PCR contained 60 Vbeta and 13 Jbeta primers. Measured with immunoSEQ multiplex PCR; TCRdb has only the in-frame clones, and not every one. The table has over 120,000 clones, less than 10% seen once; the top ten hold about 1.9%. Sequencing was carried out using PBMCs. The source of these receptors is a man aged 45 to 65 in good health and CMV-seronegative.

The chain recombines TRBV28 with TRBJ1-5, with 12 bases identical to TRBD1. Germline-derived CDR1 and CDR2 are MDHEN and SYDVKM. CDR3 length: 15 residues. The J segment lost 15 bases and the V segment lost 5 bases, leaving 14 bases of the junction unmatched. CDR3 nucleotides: TGTGCCAGCAGTCCGGCGGGACAGGGGGCGTGGGAAACGCATTTT. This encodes CASSPAGQGAWETHF.

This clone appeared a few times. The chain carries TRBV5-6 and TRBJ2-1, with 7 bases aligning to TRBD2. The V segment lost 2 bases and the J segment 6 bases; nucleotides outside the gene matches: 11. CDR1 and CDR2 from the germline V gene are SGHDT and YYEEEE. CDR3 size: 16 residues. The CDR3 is CASSLVGGSLTNEQFF. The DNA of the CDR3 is TGTGCCAGCAGCTTAGTTGGCGGGAGCCTAACCAATGAGCAGTTCTTC.

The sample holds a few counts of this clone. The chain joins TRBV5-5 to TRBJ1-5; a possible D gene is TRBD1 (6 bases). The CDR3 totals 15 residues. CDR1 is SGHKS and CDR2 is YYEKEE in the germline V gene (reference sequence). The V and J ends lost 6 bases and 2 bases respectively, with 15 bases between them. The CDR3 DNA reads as TGTGCCAGCACTCCTGCGGGGGCTCGCAATCAGCCCCAGCATTTT. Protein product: CASTPAGARNQPQHF.

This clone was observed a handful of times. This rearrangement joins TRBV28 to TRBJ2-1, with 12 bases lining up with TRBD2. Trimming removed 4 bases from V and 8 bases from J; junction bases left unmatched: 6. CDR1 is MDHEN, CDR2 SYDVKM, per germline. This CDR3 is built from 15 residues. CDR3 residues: CASSSPSGRADEQFF. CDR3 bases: TGTGCCAGCAGTTCCCCTAGCGGGAGGGCGGATGAGCAGTTCTTC.

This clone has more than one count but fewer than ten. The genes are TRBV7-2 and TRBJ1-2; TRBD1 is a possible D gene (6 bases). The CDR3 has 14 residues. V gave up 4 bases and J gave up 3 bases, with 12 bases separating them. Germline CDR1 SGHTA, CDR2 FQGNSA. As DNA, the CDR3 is TGTGCCAGCAGCTCGAGGGGGGGGTACTATGGCTACACCTTC. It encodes CASSSRGGYYGYTF.

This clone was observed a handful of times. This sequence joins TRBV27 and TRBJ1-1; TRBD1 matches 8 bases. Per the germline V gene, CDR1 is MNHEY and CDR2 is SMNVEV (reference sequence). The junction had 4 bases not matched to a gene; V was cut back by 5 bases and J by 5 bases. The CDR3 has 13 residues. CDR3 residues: CASSGDRRTEAFF. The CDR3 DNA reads TGTGCCAGCAGTGGGGACAGGAGGACTGAAGCTTTCTTT.

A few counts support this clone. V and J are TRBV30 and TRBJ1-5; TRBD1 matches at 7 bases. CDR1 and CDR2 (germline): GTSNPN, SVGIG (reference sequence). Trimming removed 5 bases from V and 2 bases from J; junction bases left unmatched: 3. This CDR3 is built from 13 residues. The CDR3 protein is CAWAGTGNQPQHF. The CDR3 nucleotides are TGTGCCTGGGCCGGGACAGGCAATCAGCCCCAGCATTTT.

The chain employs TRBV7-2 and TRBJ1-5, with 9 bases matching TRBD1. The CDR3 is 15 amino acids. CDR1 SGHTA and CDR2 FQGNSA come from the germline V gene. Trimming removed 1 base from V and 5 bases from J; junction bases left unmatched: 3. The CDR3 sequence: CASSLEQGADQPQHF. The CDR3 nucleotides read TGTGCCAGCAGCTTAGAACAGGGGGCTGATCAGCCCCAGCATTTT.

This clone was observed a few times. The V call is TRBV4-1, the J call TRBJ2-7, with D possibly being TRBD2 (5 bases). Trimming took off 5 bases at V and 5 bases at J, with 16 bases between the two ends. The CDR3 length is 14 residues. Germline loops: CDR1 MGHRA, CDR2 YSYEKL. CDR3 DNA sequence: TGCGCCAGCAGCTCTCAAGTTGAGAGGGACGAGCAGTACTTC. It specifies CASSSQVERDEQYF.

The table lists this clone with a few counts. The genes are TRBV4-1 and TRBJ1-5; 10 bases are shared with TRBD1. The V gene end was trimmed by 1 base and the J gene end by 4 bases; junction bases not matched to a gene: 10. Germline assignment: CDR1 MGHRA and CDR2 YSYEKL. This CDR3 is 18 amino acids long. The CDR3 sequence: CASSQGLQGQGRNQPQHF. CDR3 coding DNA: TGCGCCAGCAGCCAAGGTCTTCAGGGACAGGGGAGAAATCAGCCCCAGCATTTT.

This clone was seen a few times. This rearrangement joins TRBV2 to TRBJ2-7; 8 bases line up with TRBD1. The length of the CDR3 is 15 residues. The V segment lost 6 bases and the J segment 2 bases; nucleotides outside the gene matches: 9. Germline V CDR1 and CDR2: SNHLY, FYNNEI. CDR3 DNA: TGTGCCAGCAGCGGGACAGGCCAAGGGACCTACGAGCAGTACTTC. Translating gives CASSGTGQGTYEQYF.